These T cell receptor beta chains were read from a single sample in a study of T cells in narcolepsy. The assay was immunoSEQ multiplex PCR, and TCRdb's table has in-frame clones only and misses some. The table has about 32,000 clones, 65% to 85% seen once. Sequencing was performed on memory (CD45RA-) CD4+ T cells from blood. The receptors originated from a human donor in good health. Both conserved end residues are trimmed from each CDR3.

TRBJ2-1 | TRBV7-9 | ASTDSGLTYNEQF
TRBJ2-3 | TRBV11-1 | ASSPRLYSTDTQY
TRBJ2-2 | TRBV25-1 | ASSEAAAGELF
TRBJ1-1 | TRBV5-1 | ASSLGPSNTEAF
TRBJ2-7 | TRBV6-1 | ASSEWRGGEQY
TRBJ2-7 | TRBV13 | ASSSGQSYEQY
TRBJ2-7 | TRBV6-1 | ASSEILQGAYEQY
TRBJ2-7 | TRBV6-5 | ASSRRGTYEQY
TRBJ2-1 | TRBV5-1 | ASSSTNREGNEQF
TRBJ2-7 | TRBV25-1 | ASSSTSGRYEQY
TRBJ1-3 | TRBV7-9 | ASSLEGLEDTGNTIY
TRBJ1-2 | TRBV19 | ASSIRYRDSQPNYGYT
TRBJ1-2 | TRBV28 | AGGPSRSGYT
TRBJ2-5 | TRBV29-1 | SVARGTEYQETQY
TRBJ1-4 | TRBV4-2 | ASSQGWEGEKLF
TRBJ1-1 | TRBV11-2 | ASSLEWGRTEAF
TRBJ2-2 | TRBV5-1 | ASSLAASGRTGELF
TRBJ1-4 | TRBV4-1 | ASSQAGTAVGEKLF
TRBJ1-5 | TRBV30 | AWSVNTGNQPQH
TRBJ2-4 | TRBV9 | ASSVEASKNIQY
TRBJ2-7 | TRBV29-1 | SVIPGTGTYEQY
TRBJ1-1 | TRBV5-8 | ASSLGQANTEAF
TRBJ1-1 | TRBV11-2 | ASSQIEGTEAF
TRBJ2-1 | TRBV30 | AWRQGSGNEQF
TRBJ1-6 | TRBV6-1 | ASSEKSGNSPLH
TRBJ2-1 | TRBV15 | ATSFAVASGDNEQF
TRBJ1-1 | TRBV11-2 | ASSWERDTEAF
TRBJ2-7 | TRBV7-2 | ASSPSGRRYEQY
TRBJ2-1 | TRBV15 | ATSRDGGNNEQF
TRBJ2-1 | TRBV7-2 | ASSWISNEQF
TRBJ1-5 | TRBV6-5 | ASTSFWGSNQPQH
TRBJ2-5 | TRBV10-3 | AISGGLFQTQY
TRBJ2-7 | TRBV10-1 | ASSESGQGSYEQY
TRBJ1-5 | TRBV6-5 | ASSEGSGRQPQH
TRBJ2-1 | TRBV5-1 | ASSRQGASSYNEQF
TRBJ2-6 | TRBV7-8 | ASSLLTGRSGANVLT
TRBJ2-7 | TRBV19 | ASSTPGGKETYEQY
TRBJ1-2 | TRBV29-1 | SVEADLDGYT
TRBJ2-7 | TRBV6-1 | ASSDTGGPYEQY
TRBJ1-2 | TRBV19 | ASSPTQVVNGYT
TRBJ2-1 | TRBV6-5 | ASSYRREGQNEQF
- | TRBV10-1 | ASSELDKSYEQY
TRBJ1-2 | TRBV27 | ASSLGEGGGYT
TRBJ1-1 | TRBV4-2 | ASSQVVNTEAF
TRBJ2-7 | TRBV5-1 | ASSSSTGPAYEQY
TRBJ2-1 | TRBV5-8 | ASSKRTGFEQF
TRBJ2-7 | TRBV27 | ASSLAGGPSYEQY
TRBJ2-1 | TRBV11-2 | ASSLVAARYNEQF
TRBJ1-3 | TRBV2 | ASRLEGTSSGNTIY
TRBJ2-1 | TRBV6-6 | ASSSPAITYNEQF
TRBJ1-1 | TRBV12-5 | ASGLVRTA
TRBJ2-1 | TRBV10-3 | AISEMPSGTQGEQF
TRBJ2-1 | TRBV2 | ASGRRFSYNEQF
TRBJ1-1 | TRBV11-2 | ASSSTSRGLSLGEAF
TRBJ2-5 | TRBV11-2 | ASSWTGSKTQY
TRBJ1-1 | TRBV2 | ASSVKLNTEAF
TRBJ2-3 | TRBV2 | ASLASLISTDTQY